This T cell receptor (beta chain) was captured by sequencing in a study of cytomegalovirus exposure and HLA in healthy donors. The CDR3 is 14 residues long. Germline V gene sequence: CDR1 GTSNPN, CDR2 SVGIG (reference sequence). V lost 3 bases and J 8 bases, leaving 14 bases between the germline ends. The primer mix had 60 Vbeta and 13 Jbeta primers. Clones were read by immunoSEQ multiplex PCR, and TCRdb kept only the in-frame ones, dropping some. The sample yields 120,000 or so clones, under 85% seen once. The receptor was derived from a woman between 50 and 59 years old in good health and CMV-seropositive. The sample was PBMCs. The rearrangement joins TRBV30 to TRBJ1-6, with D perhaps matching TRBD1 (5 bases). CDR3 bases: TGTGCCTGGAGCCTTTTCCGGGGGGATTCACCCCTCCACTTT. Translated, it gives CAWSLFRGDSPLHF.